Sequencing of this T cell receptor (beta chain) was carried out in a study of blood T cell repertoires in COVID-19. Study in general: T cells, B-cell-depleted T cells, or PBMCs provided the cDNA or gDNA that served as material.

Libraries were prepared by immunoSEQ multiplex PCR; TCRdb keeps only in-frame clonotypes and omits some of them. The sample consists of around 220,000 clones, almost 90% of them appearing once. This clone was seen once. The CDR3 totals 14 residues. V was clipped by 0 bases and J by 4 bases, with 9 bases between them. Germline V gene sequence: CDR1 SGHNT, CDR2 YYREEE (reference sequence). The clonotype comes from a man aged 18-30 years with active or convalescent COVID-19. Specimen: peripheral blood. The V and J genes are TRBV5-4 and TRBJ2-3, with D possibly matching TRBD2 (5 bases). The CDR3 region has the DNA TGTGCCAGCAGCTTGGCGGGATCTGCAGATACGCAGTATTTT. As protein: CASSLAGSADTQYF.